The rows below give T cell receptor beta chains drawn from one sample of a study of cytomegalovirus exposure and HLA in healthy donors. Assay used: immunoSEQ multiplex PCR; TCRdb lists only in-frame clones, some missing. The sample includes approximately 50,000 clones, around 62% of them seen just once. The source material was PBMCs. These receptors were taken from a human donor in good health. CDR3s leave out the opening cysteine and the closing phenylalanine or tryptophan.

V gene,J gene,CDR3 protein
TRBV6-5,TRBJ2-1,ASSSPGGRSAEQF
TRBV9,TRBJ2-3,ASNRVSTDTQY
TRBV18,TRBJ2-5,ASSPGLQETQY
TRBV5-1,TRBJ1-1,ASSPRDSQMNTEAF
TRBV2,TRBJ2-1,ASTLQGGNEQF
TRBV25-1,TRBJ1-2,ASSESDGRGQGYT
TRBV7-9,TRBJ1-1,SSSEVGTEAF
TRBV13,TRBJ2-1,ASNELAGGFDEQF
TRBV7-9,TRBJ2-7,ASSSRTDAYEQY
TRBV2,TRBJ2-7,ASRGAPSYEQY
TRBV7-2,TRBJ1-1,ASSLFVGGGTEAF
TRBV4-3,TRBJ1-4,ASSQDLIRGRANEKLF
TRBV5-1,TRBJ2-5,ASRVGNQETQY
TRBV5-4,TRBJ2-5,ASSFQGTGQETQY
TRBV2,TRBJ1-5,ASSGQTSNQPQH
TRBV5-4,TRBJ2-7,ASSLYGTPSYEQY
TRBV7-6,TRBJ1-5,ASSLIAWQVSNQPQH
TRBV7-2,TRBJ1-4,ASSFSSATNEKLF
TRBV6-6,TRBJ2-2,ASGKAGNTNTGELF
TRBV4-1,TRBJ2-3,ASSLQRGGTDTQY
TRBV5-4,TRBJ1-2,ASSPGSDGRGYT
TRBV2,TRBJ1-1,ASRSGAGIGMNTEAF
TRBV7-2,TRBJ1-1,ASSLGNRVRAF
TRBV7-3,TRBJ1-1,ASSLTGSQREVGPGKSAF
TRBV30,TRBJ1-2,AWRGDTDYGYT
TRBV30,TRBJ1-5,AWSPPTGSNQPQH
TRBV7-9,TRBJ2-5,ASSPGTGFMETQY
TRBV7-8,TRBJ1-5,ASSLERQPSQPQH
TRBV28,TRBJ1-5,ASRQGGSNQPQH
TRBV5-4,TRBJ1-6,ASQRGSSYNSPLH
TRBV18,TRBJ1-1,ASSPSTGEAF
TRBV6-5,TRBJ2-7,ASTGLGLAGYEQY
TRBV11-2,TRBJ1-2,ASSLDRGSSGYT
TRBV6-5,TRBJ2-3,ASSPPPGLAQY
TRBV19,TRBJ2-5,ASSSGANQETQY
TRBV7-9,TRBJ1-1,SSSLLGWGRSATEAF
TRBV6-5,TRBJ1-4,ASQRQRTNEKLF
TRBV7-2,TRBJ2-7,ASSSRGQFSYEQY
TRBV4-2,TRBJ2-7,ASSQGRAGEGEQY
TRBV6-1,TRBJ2-3,ASRASGGGSSTQY
TRBV5-4,TRBJ2-7,ASSRLGRELHYEQY
TRBV5-1,TRBJ2-1,ASSAGGSSYNEQF
TRBV19,TRBJ2-3,ASTSTYTQY
TRBV30,TRBJ2-5,AWKVGAGVSETQY
TRBV6-1,TRBJ1-5,ASSTGKVGGQPQH
TRBV25-1,TRBJ1-2,ASSEGGNYGYT
TRBV7-8,TRBJ2-6,ASSRGGANVLT
TRBV4-3,TRBJ1-5,ASSHPTGSGQPQH
TRBV6-5,TRBJ1-2,ASSYRQGHYGYT
TRBV19,TRBJ1-2,ASSPTGAGPGGYT
TRBV21-1,TRBJ1-1,ASSMRDRGGEAF
TRBV29-1,TRBJ2-1,SARTSGYNEQF
TRBV7-2,TRBJ2-7,ASSPAGTSGTRSYEQY
TRBV4-2,TRBJ2-7,ASSAQGRAYEQY
TRBV6-5,TRBJ1-3,ASSNLGRRLGNTIY
TRBV2,TRBJ2-5,ASSDGMRDQETQY
TRBV4-3,TRBJ2-3,ASSQGWQGDIATQY
TRBV6-4,TRBJ1-1,ATPGSPRGTEAF
TRBV6-5,TRBJ1-1,ASRDYRVSTEAF